The next 14 T cell receptor beta chains were all read from a single sample in a study of Ad26.COV2.S vaccination and SARS-CoV-2 variants. Treatment: roughly 18 received Ad26.COV2.S at low or high dose, single or two shots; a few received placebo; per-sample allocation not given. The investigators took samples on day 63 after the first vaccine or placebo injection. TCRdb's copy holds only in-frame clones and misses some; the assay was immunoSEQ multiplex PCR. Here the sample spans under 550,000 clones, roughly 90% being singletons. The specimen was peripheral blood, collected in a trial of Ad26.COV2.S vaccine versus placebo. Every receptor here comes from a person between 18 and 65 years old who received the Ad26.COV2.S COVID-19 vaccine or a placebo.

This clone was seen only once. This chain's CDR3 is CASSSGQSRPQHF. The CDR3 bases are TGTGCCAGCAGTTCCGGACAGAGCAGGCCCCAGCATTTT. The rearrangement joins TRBV28 to TRBJ1-5; tentatively, D is TRBD1 (6 bases). CDR1 and CDR2 from the germline V gene are MDHEN and SYDVKM. This CDR3 contains 13 residues. V shed 4 bases and J shed 9 bases, with 13 bases lying between them.

The CDR3 DNA sequence: TGTGCCAGCAGCGTAACTAGCGGGAGGGCCGTCGGGGAGCTGTTTTTT. This encodes CASSVTSGRAVGELFF. This rearrangement joins TRBV9 to TRBJ2-2; 13 positions agree with TRBD2. CDR3 length equals 16 residues. Germline CDR1 SGDLS, CDR2 YYNGEE. The J segment lost 7 bases and the V segment lost 1 base, leaving 4 bases of the junction unmatched.

The chain uses TRBV6-5 and TRBJ1-5; D not certain. This CDR3 is built from 14 residues. V was trimmed by 6 bases and J by 9 bases, leaving 18 bases between them. Looked up from germline, CDR1 is MNHEY and CDR2 is SVGAGI. Written as DNA, the CDR3 is TGTGCCAGCAGCCATCCCCCGACTACGGCGCCCCAGCATTTT. Residues: CASSHPPTTAPQHF.

Worth noting for this clone: In the same sample, other DNA sequences code for this CDR3. The chain employs TRBV12-3 or TRBV12-4 and TRBJ1-5; no firm D call. This CDR3 comprises 12 residues. V dropped 3 bases and J dropped 0 bases, with 0 bases sitting between them. CDR3 protein: CASSFSNQPQHF. CDR3 nucleotide sequence: TGTGCCAGCAGTTTTAGCAATCAGCCCCAGCATTTT.

The chain links TRBV10-3 to TRBJ2-5; TRBD1 aligns across 10 bases. V lost 3 bases and J lost 2; bases outside the gene matches: 9. The CDR3 is 17 residues long. Per the germline V gene, CDR1 is ENHRY and CDR2 is SYGVKD. CDR3 amino acids: CAISEEAGTGVQETQYF. The DNA for the CDR3 is TGTGCCATCAGTGAAGAGGCCGGGACAGGGGTTCAAGAGACCCAGTACTTC.

The chain's CDR3 is CSASSGVNTGELFF. CDR3 coding DNA: TGCAGTGCTAGTAGCGGGGTGAACACCGGGGAGCTGTTTTTT. The chain has TRBV20-1 and TRBJ2-2, with 8 bases aligning to TRBD2. Germline CDR1 reads DFQATT; CDR2 reads SNEGSKA (reference sequence). The CDR3 extends over 14 amino acids. J was trimmed by 1 base and V by 3 bases; bases with no gene match: 1.

This clone was counted a single time. The chain uses TRBV7-2 and TRBJ1-1; no firm D call. Germline V gene data show CDR1 as SGHTA and CDR2 as FQGNSA. Trimming took 5 bases from V and 5 from J, leaving 9 bases between them. There are 12 residues in the CDR3. CDR3 amino acids: CASSARWTEAFF. The CDR3 nucleotides read TGTGCCAGCAGCGCCAGGTGGACTGAAGCTTTCTTT.

This chain uses TRBV7-2 with TRBJ2-7, with 9 bases matching TRBD1. V gave up 1 base and J gave up 5 bases; unmatched junction bases: 0. Germline loops: CDR1 SGHTA, CDR2 FQGNSA. The length of the CDR3 is 13 residues. CDR3 DNA: TGTGCCAGCAGCTTAGGGACAGGGGACGAGCAGTACTTC. The encoded protein is CASSLGTGDEQYF.

This rearrangement joins TRBV11-2 to TRBJ2-5, with D perhaps matching TRBD1 (6 bases). CDR3 length equals 13 residues. V lost 8 bases and J lost 0, with 10 bases in between. The germline V gene has CDR1 SGHAT and CDR2 FQNNGV. The CDR3 coding sequence is TGTGCCAGCTTGAGGGGGAACCAAGAGACCCAGTACTTC. Residues: CASLRGNQETQYF.

The rearrangement uses TRBV7-8 and TRBJ2-7; weak D call: TRBD2 (5 bases). Deletions cut 1 base from V and 2 bases from J, with 9 bases between. Germline V gene sequence: CDR1 SGHVS, CDR2 FQNEAQ. The CDR3 runs 14 residues. CDR3 nucleotide sequence: TGTGCCAGCAGCTTAGAGGCGGGCCCCTACGAGCAGTACTTC. This sequence encodes CASSLEAGPYEQYF.

The rearrangement joins TRBV3-1 (or the pseudogene TRBV3-2) to TRBJ2-1; D remains ambiguous. Germline V lookup: CDR1 LGHDT, CDR2 YNNKEL (reference sequence). The CDR3 has 12 amino acids. The ends were cut back, 1 base at V and 9 bases at J, with 7 bases in the middle. The CDR3, as DNA: TGTGCCAGCAGCCAAGGGGAAGGTGAGCAGTTCTTC. It encodes CASSQGEGEQFF.

This clone has only a few counts. The genes are TRBV9 and TRBJ1-3; unclear D gene. The CDR3 runs to 14 residues. V gave up 0 bases and J gave up 6 bases, with 10 bases separating them. Per the germline V gene, CDR1 is SGDLS and CDR2 is YYNGEE. Written as DNA, the CDR3 is TGTGCCAGCAGCGTAGAACCCCATGCAAACACCATATATTTT. Its translation is CASSVEPHANTIYF.

The chain links TRBV5-1 to TRBJ2-3; D is uncertain. This CDR3 is 16 amino acids long. The V gene lost 0 bases and the J gene lost 2 bases, with 13 bases spanning the gap. CDR1 is SGHRS, CDR2 YFSETQ, per germline. The CDR3 DNA is TGCGCCAGCAGCTTGGCGGACCACGCATACACAGATACGCAGTATTTT. Amino acids: CASSLADHAYTDTQYF.

J is TRBJ2-7 and V is TRBV15; D might be TRBD1 (6 bases). V lost 5 bases and J lost 2, with 13 bases in between. The V gene's germline CDR1 is LNHNV and CDR2 YYDKDF (reference sequence). This CDR3 region has 14 residues. CDR3 loop: CATSPKGHPYEQYF. DNA for the CDR3: TGTGCCACCAGCCCAAAGGGACATCCCTACGAGCAGTACTTC.